This TCR beta chain was sequenced during a study of blood T cell repertoires in COVID-19. On the study more broadly: Spain, Italy and the United States supplied samples that represented acute and convalescent COVID-19. T cells, B-cell-depleted T cells, or PBMCs supplied cDNA or gDNA.

Per the original methods: Estimation of nucleated cell counts was performed using reference gene primer amplification. Measured with immunoSEQ multiplex PCR; TCRdb has only the in-frame clones, and not every one. V, J and clone size were drawn from that table, and D and trimming were deduced from the DNA. The data show about 270,000 clones, around nine tenths seen once. This clone was counted once. CDR1 is SGHAT, CDR2 FQNNGV, per germline. V lost 3 bases and J lost 5, with 8 bases in between. The CDR3 is 13 residues long. The specimen sequenced was peripheral blood. The TCR sequence derives from a man in his forties with active or convalescent COVID-19. V and J are TRBV11-2 and TRBJ1-5; possible D gene TRBD1, 5 bases. For the CDR3, the DNA is TGTGCCAGCAGCTTTGACAGATATCAGCCCCAGCATTTT. It yields the protein CASSFDRYQPQHF. The whole variable domain, filled in from reference TRBV11-2 and TRBJ1-5, reads EAGVAQSPRYKIIEKRQSVAFWCNPISGHATLYWYQQILGQGPKLLIQFQNNGVVDDSQLPKDRFSAERLKGVDSTLKIQPAKLEDSAVYLCASSFDRYQPQHFGDGTRLSIL.